Below, 5 T cell receptor beta chains from the same sample are listed, as sequenced in a study of T cell repertoires in cytomegalovirus infection. From the reads, TCRdb called clonotypes with MiXCR, one entry per CDR3 protein. The profile shows nearly 550,000 distinct CDR3 sequences, 16% of them singletons. Source material: CD8+ T cells from PBMCs. Every receptor here comes from a human donor in good health (CMV status not recorded). Some clones in this sample may be carry-over from other donors' samples.

The chain has TRBV11-3 and TRBJ2-7; maybe TRBD1 (5 bases). V lost 5 bases, J lost 4 bases, and 15 bases lay in between. Germline-derived CDR1 and CDR2 are SGHNT and YENEEA. The length of the CDR3 is 14 residues. The DNA for the CDR3 is TGTGCCAGCAGCGTTAGTGGCAGGGCGTACGAGCAGTACTTC. Residues: CASSVSGRAYEQYF.

The chain is built from TRBV5-1 and TRBJ2-1; D possibly matches TRBD1 or TRBD2 (5 bases each). V shed 0 bases and J shed 2 bases, with 9 bases lying between them. Germline assignment: CDR1 SGHRS and CDR2 YFSETQ. This CDR3 spans 15 amino acids. The CDR3 sequence is CASSLEWGTYNEQFF. CDR3 in DNA: TGCGCCAGCAGCTTGGAATGGGGGACCTACAATGAGCAGTTCTTC.

The chain couples TRBV7-9 to TRBJ2-2; the D call may be TRBD1 or TRBD2 (5 bases each). With 5 bases removed from V and 6 bases from J, the gap between germline ends came to 13 bases. The CDR3 spans 14 residues. From germline, CDR1 is SEHNR and CDR2 FQNEAQ (reference sequence). In DNA, the CDR3 is TGTGCCAGCAGCCCTGCTTTGGGGGCCGGGGAGCTGTTTTTT. This encodes CASSPALGAGELFF.

Notes on this clonotype: At one boundary the junction diverges from the germline segment, which might be a read error. The gene calls are TRBV19 and TRBJ2-5, with 11 bases lining up with TRBD2. This CDR3 has 16 residues. CDR1 and CDR2 (germline): LNHDA, SQIVND (reference sequence). The CDR3 coding sequence is TGTGCCAGTAGTACACGTAGCGGGGGGGCGGCAGAGACCCAGTGCTTC. It translates to CASSTRSGGAAETQCF.

This clonotype showed up many times. This chain joins TRBV4-1 and TRBJ2-3; perhaps TRBD2 as D (6 bases). CDR3 length: 15 amino acids. Germline CDR1 is MGHRA and CDR2 is YSYEKL. Trimming stripped 6 bases from V and 2 bases from J, with 15 bases between. This CDR3 is CASSPSERVTDTQYF. As DNA, the CDR3 is TGCGCCAGCAGTCCTAGCGAGAGGGTCACAGATACGCAGTATTTT.